This T cell receptor beta chain was recovered during a study of tumour-infiltrating T cells in Burkitt lymphoma. Across the study: Survival, overall and progression-free, tracked with productive clonality.

The data were produced by immunoSEQ multiplex PCR, yet TCRdb's version contains in-frame clones alone and is incomplete. The sample includes about 13,000 clones, roughly 85% seen only once; the top ten take approximately 1.3%. Germline V CDR1 and CDR2: LGHNA, YSLEER. The V gene lost 0 bases and the J gene lost 8 bases, with 13 bases spanning the gap. This CDR3 has 14 residues. The J gene is TRBJ1-1, the V gene TRBV4-3; D remains ambiguous. Sequencing used tumor tissue. The source is a human donor with diffuse large B-cell lymphoma. Here the CDR3 DNA reads TGCGCCAGCAGCCAAGATGTTTGGCACTTGGAAGCTTTCTTT. It translates to CASSQDVWHLEAFF.